A selection of T cell receptor beta chains follows, all from one sample in a study of blood T cells in healthy people across ages. TCRdb passed the 5' RACE reads through MiXCR, listing each CDR3 protein once. The table lists hundreds of thousands of distinct CDR3 sequences, 29% of them singletons, with 17% in the top ten. Sample: blood. Receptor source: a woman aged 80 or older in good health. Each CDR3 is given with its conserved first and last residue. Each record gives: D gene, clone size, J gene, V gene, CDR3 DNA, CDR3 protein. The D gene is left open where the match is weak. The listing skips clone size in some rows; elsewhere it reads once, few, many or a size class.

. . TRBJ2-2 TRBV5-1 TGCGCCAGCAGCCCAGGGACGGTGAACACCGGGGAGCTGTTTTTT CASSPGTVNTGELFF
TRBD1 few TRBJ1-2 TRBV30 TGTGCCTGGAGTGTACTCGGGACAGGAAGCTACACCTTC CAWSVLGTGSYTF
. . TRBJ2-7 TRBV20-1 TGCAGTGCTAGAGATTATGGTCCAGATGAGCAGTACTTC CSARDYGPDEQYF
TRBD1 . TRBJ2-7 TRBV19 TGTGCCAGTAGTATTAGTCTTCAGGGGGCGCGACACGAGCAGTACTTC CASSISLQGARHEQYF
TRBD1 many TRBJ2-7 TRBV12-3/TRBV12-4 TGTGCCAGCAGTAATTCCGGGACAGGGAAGGGGCCGAGCTCCTACGAGCAGTACTTC CASSNSGTGKGPSSYEQYF
TRBD2 many TRBJ2-5 TRBV25-1 TGTGCCAGCAGTGTTTCCGGGACTAGAAGGGAGACCCAGTACTTC CASSVSGTRRETQYF
. many TRBJ1-4 TRBV7-2 TGTGCCAGCAGCCGAACACGTAGGACACTCCTCTCTGGACCGGAAAAACTGTTTTTT CASSRTRRTLLSGPEKLFF
. many TRBJ2-7 TRBV5-1 TGTGCCAGCAGTCTCTCCGGCGACGAGCAGTACTTC CASSLSGDEQYF
TRBD2 many TRBJ2-5 TRBV7-9 TGTGCCAGCAGCCGACTAGCGGGGGAAGAGACCCAGTACTTC CASSRLAGEETQYF
. . TRBJ1-4 TRBV3-1 TGTGCCAGCAGCCAAGGGTCTGGACTCTTTGGTGAAAAACTGTTTTTT CASSQGSGLFGEKLFF
. few TRBJ2-5 TRBV30 TGTGCCTGGACCCCCAATGGGCAGGGGCGTGGAGAGACCCAGTACTTC CAWTPNGQGRGETQYF
TRBD2 . TRBJ2-3 TRBV27 TGTGTCAGCAGACCGAGGAGCGGGGGAGGCACAGATACGCAGTATTTT CVSRPRSGGGTDTQYF
TRBD2 . TRBJ2-1 TRBV7-2 TGTGCCAGCAGGACCACGGGGGGTATCGATGAGCAGTTCTTC CASRTTGGIDEQFF
. . TRBJ1-1 TRBV27 TGTGCCATCAAAGGCTACAGGGACACTGAAGCTTTCTTT CAIKGYRDTEAFF
. few TRBJ2-5 TRBV6-2/TRBV6-3 TGTGCCAGCATATCGACAGAAGGAAGAGAAGAGACCCAGTACTTC CASISTEGREETQYF
. many TRBJ2-6 TRBV11-2 TGTGCCAGCAGCACAATCCGGGACACAATTCCGAACCACTCTGGGGCCAACGTCCTGACTTTC CASSTIRDTIPNHSGANVLTF
. few TRBJ1-5 TRBV20-1 TGCAGTGCTAGGGAGAAGAATAGCAATCAGCCCCAGCATTTT CSAREKNSNQPQHF
TRBD1 few TRBJ1-1 TRBV20-1 TGCAGTGCTAGAGATCCCCGGACAGGAACGAACACTGAAGCTTTCTTT CSARDPRTGTNTEAFF
TRBD2 once TRBJ2-7 TRBV7-2 TGTGCCAGCAGCTTAATCCCGGGAGGCTCCTACGAGCAGTACTTC CASSLIPGGSYEQYF
TRBD2 many TRBJ2-1 TRBV6-2/TRBV6-3 TGTGCCAGCATCCTGACTAGCGGGGGCAACAATGAGCAGTTCTTC CASILTSGGNNEQFF
TRBD1 many TRBJ2-1 TRBV4-1 TGCGCCAGCAGCCAAGGTGACAGGGACCCCTACAATGAGCAGTTCTTC CASSQGDRDPYNEQFF
. few TRBJ1-1 TRBV2 TGTGCCAGCAGTCGGGACACTAGCTTAAAAAACACTGAAGCTTTCTTT CASSRDTSLKNTEAFF
. many TRBJ1-1 TRBV20-1 TGCAGTGCTCCCTTTTTGGGCGACAGTGAAGCTTTCTTT CSAPFLGDSEAFF
TRBD1 . TRBJ1-4 TRBV27 TGTGCCAGCAGTTTATTAGAGGGGGCACGTGAAAAACTGTTTTTT CASSLLEGAREKLFF
. . TRBJ2-5 TRBV18 TGTGCCAGCTCACCAGTAACAGGAGAGACCCAGTACTTC CASSPVTGETQYF
. many TRBJ1-6 TRBV7-9 TGTGCCAGCAGCTTACTTGGCTCCAGCTCCTATAATTCACCCCTCCACTTT CASSLLGSSSYNSPLHF
. many TRBJ2-4 TRBV20-1 TGCAGTGCCCTGGACGTAAACAAAAACATTCAGTACTTC CSALDVNKNIQYF
. few TRBJ2-5 TRBV12-5 TGTGCTAGTGGTTTAGGGACTTGGGGGGAGACCCAGTACTTC CASGLGTWGETQYF
TRBD1 . TRBJ2-7 TRBV12-3/TRBV12-4 TGTGCCAGCAGCCATCCCGGGACAGGGGGTGACGAGCAGTACTTC CASSHPGTGGDEQYF
. few TRBJ2-5 TRBV7-2 TGTATCGGCACCGCCCAGGGGGGTCAAGAGACCCAGTACTTC CIGTAQGGQETQYF
TRBD1 many TRBJ1-2 TRBV2 TGTGCCAGCAGTGTAACCGGGACAGGGTCTGTTTCCTATGGCTACACCTTC CASSVTGTGSVSYGYTF
. few TRBJ1-2 TRBV7-8 TGTGCCAGCAGCTTAGGTGGGTCGACACATTTTAACTATGGCTACACCTTC CASSLGGSTHFNYGYTF
. many TRBJ2-5 TRBV7-9 TGTGCCAGCAGCTTCCGGACAGCCAAACAAGAGACCCAGTACTTC CASSFRTAKQETQYF
TRBD1 . TRBJ1-5 TRBV27 TGTGCCAGCAGTTCTCTCACAGGACAGGGTAGAGATCAGCCCCAGCATTTT CASSSLTGQGRDQPQHF
TRBD2 many TRBJ2-1 TRBV6-6 TGTGCCAGCAGTTACAAAGCGGGGGGGCATGATGAGCAGTTCTTC CASSYKAGGHDEQFF
. many TRBJ1-6 TRBV6-1 TGTGCCAGCAGTGAAGGGGGCAGGGGTCCATCCCTCCACTTT CASSEGGRGPSLHF
. few TRBJ1-2 TRBV27 TGTGCCAGCGGTGGGGCCACCTTTCGCGGGGGCTACACCTTC CASGGATFRGGYTF
. . TRBJ1-6 TRBV19 TGTGCCAGTAGTATAGAAGGCAGGGGTGGGTCACCCCTCCACTTT CASSIEGRGGSPLHF
. . TRBJ2-5 TRBV20-1 TGCAGGGCGAGTAACTCGCAAGAGACCCAGTACTTC CRASNSQETQYF
. . TRBJ2-2 TRBV2 TGTGCCAGCAGTGGAACGACCGGGGAGCTGTTTTTT CASSGTTGELFF
. . TRBJ2-1 TRBV28 TGTGCCAGCAGTCCTCCGGCGGTGGTGGGATACAATGAGCAGTTCTTC CASSPPAVVGYNEQFF
TRBD2 . TRBJ2-7 TRBV20-1 TGCAGTATCCCGGGGAGGGCCTACGAGCAGTACTTC CSIPGRAYEQYF
TRBD1 . TRBJ1-6 TRBV11-1 TGTGCCAGCAGTCTGGAGACCGGGACAGCGAATTCACCCCTCCACTTT CASSLETGTANSPLHF
. . TRBJ2-3 TRBV4-3 TGCGCCAGCAGCCCGGGGGTACTCCCGACGGATACGCAGTATTTT CASSPGVLPTDTQYF
. many TRBJ2-5 TRBV5-5 TGTGCCAGCAGCTTGCTGGCGCTTGGTGAGACCCAGTACTTC CASSLLALGETQYF